Listed here are 20 T cell receptor beta chains from one sample, sequenced in a study of T-cell reconstitution after alpha-beta-depleted transplantation in children. This sample's TCRbeta library carried unique molecular identifier barcodes. TCRdb called the PCR reads again in MiXCR, with one record for every CDR3 protein. The data hold 490,000 or so distinct CDR3 sequences, with under 15% observed a single time. Sequenced material: PBMCs from the stem cell graft donor, taken from the stem cell graft. All receptors come from a human donor who donated a stem cell graft to a child with combined immunodeficiency.

This clonotype was seen a handful of times. The V and J genes are TRBV4-1 and TRBJ2-1, with 13 bases matching TRBD2. Germline V gene sequence: CDR1 MGHRA, CDR2 YSYEKL. The length of the CDR3 is 16 residues. After removal of 6 bases from V and 1 base from J, the junction contained 3 bases not matched to a gene. The CDR3 protein is CASRGLAGESYNEQFF. The CDR3 nucleotides are TGCGCCAGCAGAGGACTAGCGGGGGAATCCTACAATGAGCAGTTCTTC.

This clonotype was observed a few times. The chain has TRBV4-3 and TRBJ2-5; 9 bases map to TRBD1. CDR3 length: 15 residues. Germline V gene lookup returns CDR1 LGHNA and CDR2 YSLEER. Losses at the gene ends were 1 base for V and 2 bases for J; bases not matched to a gene: 2. The CDR3, as DNA: TGCGCCAGCAGCCAAGGTGGGACAGGGCAAGAGACCCAGTACTTC. It codes for CASSQGGTGQETQYF.

This clonotype was found a few times. The J gene is TRBJ1-2, the V gene TRBV27, with D perhaps TRBD1 (6 bases). V lost 0 bases, J lost 4 bases, and 12 bases lay in between. CDR1 MNHEY and CDR2 SMNVEV come from the germline V gene (reference sequence). CDR3 length: 15 amino acids. The CDR3 protein is CASSLSHRDPYGYTF. CDR3 in DNA: TGTGCCAGCAGTTTATCACACAGGGATCCCTATGGCTACACCTTC.

The V gene is TRBV12-3 or TRBV12-4, the J gene TRBJ2-7, with TRBD2 matching over 8 bases. The CDR3 spans 13 residues. The ends lost 6 bases at V and 2 bases at J; junction bases unmatched: 3. CDR3 amino acids: CASSGGVTYEQYF. The CDR3 DNA follows: TGTGCCAGCAGCGGGGGGGTAACCTACGAGCAGTACTTC.

The gene calls are TRBV12-3 or TRBV12-4 and TRBJ2-7, with D tentatively TRBD1 (5 bases). The CDR3 sequence is 12 residues long. Trimming stripped 8 bases from V and 5 bases from J, with 13 bases between. The CDR3 region has the DNA TGTGCCAGCTCCTCCCTGGGGCACGAGCAGTACTTC. Its translation is CASSSLGHEQYF.

About this clonotype itself: The junction does not match germline at one end; this may be a read error. The chain recombines TRBV15 with TRBJ1-4; possible D gene TRBD1, 5 bases. Per the germline V gene, CDR1 is LNHNV and CDR2 is YYDKDF (reference sequence). This CDR3 region has 17 residues. In DNA form, the CDR3 reads TGTGCCACCAGCAGAGACGGGCGGGGACCCCATAATGAAAATCTGTTTTTT. Residues: CATSRDGRGPHNENLFF.

The chain uses TRBV6-1 and TRBJ2-7; 7 bases map to TRBD2. Trimming at V came to 5 bases and at J to 5 bases, leaving 6 bases not matched to a gene. This CDR3 has 13 amino acids. Germline V lookup: CDR1 MNHNS, CDR2 SASEGT. The CDR3 DNA reads as TGTGCCAGCAGTCCGGGAGGCAGTCACGAGCAGTACTTC. Protein sequence: CASSPGGSHEQYF.

The J gene is TRBJ1-2, the V gene TRBV9; D unresolved. This CDR3 has 12 residues. The V end was cut by 4 bases, the J end by 4 bases, with 8 bases between. Germline V gene data show CDR1 as SGDLS and CDR2 as YYNGEE. CDR3 DNA: TGTGCCAGCAGCCCCCTCTCCTATGGCTACACCTTC. Protein sequence: CASSPLSYGYTF.

This sequence joins TRBV6-2 or TRBV6-3 and TRBJ1-1; 7 nucleotides align to TRBD1. CDR3 length: 14 residues. Trimming removed 1 base from V and 3 bases from J; junction bases left unmatched: 2. Per the germline V gene, CDR1 is MNHEY and CDR2 is SVGEGT. The chain's CDR3 is CASSYYRGDTEAFF. The DNA of the CDR3 is TGTGCCAGCAGTTACTACAGGGGAGACACTGAAGCTTTCTTT.

The genes are TRBV3-1 and TRBJ2-2; 11 bases agree with TRBD2. J lost 4 bases, V lost 5 bases, and 9 bases had no gene match. Germline V lookup: CDR1 LGHDT, CDR2 YNNKEL (reference sequence). This CDR3 contains 17 residues. The CDR3 reads CASSSWIAGGLTGELFF. The CDR3 bases are TGTGCCAGCAGCTCCTGGATAGCGGGAGGGCTCACCGGGGAGCTGTTTTTT.

J is TRBJ2-3 and V is TRBV6-2 or TRBV6-3; D is ambiguous. The CDR3 contains 14 residues. The V and J ends lost 7 bases and 2 bases respectively, with 13 bases between them. Per the germline V gene, CDR1 is MNHEY and CDR2 is SVGEGT. This CDR3 reads CASNPTMITDTQYF. In nucleotides, the CDR3 is TGTGCCAGCAACCCGACAATGATCACAGATACGCAGTATTTT.

This clonotype was seen repeatedly, ten times or more. The chain couples TRBV7-9 to TRBJ2-1; D perhaps matches TRBD1 (6 bases). V was clipped by 7 bases and J by 9 bases, with 19 bases between them. CDR3 size: 14 residues. CDR1 and CDR2 from the germline V gene are SEHNR and FQNEAQ (reference sequence). The CDR3 DNA sequence: TGTGCCAGCACTAGAGAAGAAGGGGGAGTTGAGCAGTTCTTC. Encoded protein: CASTREEGGVEQFF.

The V call is TRBV12-3 or TRBV12-4, the J call TRBJ2-1, with 7 bases identical to TRBD2. The length of the CDR3 is 16 residues. J was trimmed by 2 bases and V by 6 bases; bases with no gene match: 10. CDR3 in amino acids: CASSLQLAPAYNEQFF. DNA of the CDR3: TGTGCCAGCAGCCTCCAACTAGCGCCGGCCTACAATGAGCAGTTCTTC.

Points on this clonotype: This clone may be a read error of a much larger clone one base away. V gene TRBV12-3 or TRBV12-4 combines with J gene TRBJ2-5; 10 positions agree with TRBD2. Trimming took 7 bases from V and 5 from J; bases not matched to a gene: 7. The CDR3 totals 14 residues. CDR3 nucleotide sequence: TGTGCCAGCATGGTAGCGGGAGGAGAGGAGACCCAGTACTTC. Residues: CASMVAGGEETQYF.

The gene calls are TRBV4-2 and TRBJ2-2; D is uncertain. CDR1 is LGHNA, CDR2 YNFKEQ, per germline. V lost 0 bases and J lost 4, with 6 bases in between. This CDR3 has 14 residues. The CDR3 loop reads CASSQEFSTGELFF. In DNA, the CDR3 is TGTGCCAGCAGCCAAGAATTTTCCACCGGGGAGCTGTTTTTT.

This clonotype occurred a few times. V is TRBV2 and J is TRBJ1-1; TRBD1 might be the D (6 bases). From germline, CDR1 is SNHLY and CDR2 FYNNEI. The CDR3 is 14 amino acids. Trimming removed 7 bases from V and 0 bases from J, with 12 bases in between. The CDR3 DNA reads TGTGCCAGCAATTCAGGGGCCCTGAACACTGAAGCTTTCTTT. This translates into CASNSGALNTEAFF. Variable domain in full (rest from reference TRBV2 and TRBJ1-1): EPEVTQTPSHQVTQMGQEVILRCVPISNHLYFYWYRQILGQKVEFLVSFYNNEISEKSEIFDDQFSVERPDGSNFTLKIRSTKLEDSAMYFCASNSGALNTEAFFGQGTRLTVV.

This chain joins TRBV7-9 and TRBJ2-7; no clear D. The V and J ends lost 5 bases and 5 bases respectively, with 16 bases between them. CDR1 is SEHNR and CDR2 is FQNEAQ in the germline V gene (reference sequence). The CDR3 loop spans 14 amino acids. The CDR3 bases are TGTGCCAGCAGCCTACTATTTGGTCTGGACGAGCAGTACTTC. Its translation is CASSLLFGLDEQYF.

This clonotype was recorded once. The J gene is TRBJ2-7, the V gene TRBV20-1, with unresolved D. The length of the CDR3 is 15 residues. CDR1 DFQATT and CDR2 SNEGSKA come from the germline V gene (reference sequence). The V end lost 2 bases, the J end lost 5 bases, and 19 bases lay between the germline ends. CDR3 residues: CSARPSAFLRNEQYF. The CDR3 coding sequence is TGCAGTGCTAGACCTTCAGCCTTCCTTAGAAACGAGCAGTACTTC.

This clonotype was seen at least ten times. The chain couples TRBV6-1 to TRBJ2-2; D is ambiguous. Trimming removed 7 bases from V and 0 bases from J, with 6 bases in between. The CDR3 loop spans 13 amino acids. Per germline, CDR1 MNHNS and CDR2 SASEGT. CDR3 in amino acids: CASKGANTGELFF. Written as DNA, the CDR3 is TGTGCCAGCAAAGGAGCGAACACCGGGGAGCTGTTTTTT.

In its sample, this clonotype was seen a few times. The V and J genes are TRBV5-1 and TRBJ2-5; no clear D. Trimming took 0 bases from V and 4 from J, leaving 7 bases between them. Germline loops: CDR1 SGHRS, CDR2 YFSETQ. The CDR3 is 13 residues long. CDR3 loop: CASSLGGTETQYF. For the CDR3, the DNA is TGCGCCAGCAGCTTGGGGGGAACAGAGACCCAGTACTTC.